These 4 T cell receptor beta chains were sequenced from one sample in a study of shared T cell receptors in the human thymus. Repertoires were generated with immunoSEQ multiplex PCR, while TCRdb's copy carries only in-frame clones and drops some. The sample includes about 500,000 clones, more than 75% of them seen just once. The same sample was also used in a study of human thymus T cells.

Sequencing was done on a sample of thymocytes. Receptors originate from a boy less than two years old with a congenital heart defect.

The rearrangement uses TRBV28 and TRBJ2-7; TRBD1 is a possible D gene (6 bases). CDR3 size: 11 residues. Germline V gives CDR1 MDHEN, CDR2 SYDVKM. The germline V and J ends were trimmed by 6 bases and 7 bases, with 10 bases remaining between them. CDR3 in DNA: TGTGCCAGCAGACAGGGCAGGGAGCAGTACTTC. It translates to CASRQGREQYF.

The chain couples TRBV6-5 to TRBJ2-1; D unclear. Germline V gene data show CDR1 as MNHEY and CDR2 as SVGAGI. The CDR3 is 15 amino acids. V was clipped by 8 bases and J by 0 bases, with 14 bases between them. DNA of the CDR3: TGTGCCAGCGGTTTACTTTCCTCCTCCTACAATGAGCAGTTCTTC. As protein: CASGLLSSSYNEQFF.

The V and J genes are TRBV27 and TRBJ2-5, with TRBD1 matching over 7 bases. CDR3 length: 14 amino acids. V was pared by 2 bases and J by 9 bases, with 9 bases of the junction left unmatched. Per the germline V gene, CDR1 is MNHEY and CDR2 is SMNVEV (reference sequence). This CDR3 reads CASSLTGQALSQYF. Here the CDR3 DNA reads TGTGCCAGCAGTTTAACCGGACAGGCCCTCTCCCAGTACTTC.

The chain has TRBV6-1 and TRBJ2-7, with D possibly TRBD1 on 5 matching bases. This CDR3 is built from 12 residues. With 8 bases removed from V and 0 bases from J, the gap between germline ends came to 8 bases. CDR1 is MNHNS and CDR2 is SASEGT in the germline V gene. This CDR3 reads CASSRASYEQYF. DNA for the CDR3: TGTGCCAGCTCCAGGGCCTCCTACGAGCAGTACTTC.